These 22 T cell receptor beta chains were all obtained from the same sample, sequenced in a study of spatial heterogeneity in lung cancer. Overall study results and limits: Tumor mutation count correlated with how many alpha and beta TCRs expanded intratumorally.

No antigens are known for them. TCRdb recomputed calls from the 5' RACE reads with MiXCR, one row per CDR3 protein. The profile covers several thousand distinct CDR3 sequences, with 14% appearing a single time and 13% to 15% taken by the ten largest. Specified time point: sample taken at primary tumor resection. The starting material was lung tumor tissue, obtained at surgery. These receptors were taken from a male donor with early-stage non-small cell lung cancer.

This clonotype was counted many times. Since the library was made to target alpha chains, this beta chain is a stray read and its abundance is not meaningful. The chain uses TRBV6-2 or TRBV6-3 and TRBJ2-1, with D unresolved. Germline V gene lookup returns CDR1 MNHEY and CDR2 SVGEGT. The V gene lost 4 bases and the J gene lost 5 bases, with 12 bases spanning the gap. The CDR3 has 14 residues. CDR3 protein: CASSSSLPNNEQFF. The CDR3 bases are TGTGCCAGCAGTTCATCACTCCCGAACAATGAGCAGTTCTTC.

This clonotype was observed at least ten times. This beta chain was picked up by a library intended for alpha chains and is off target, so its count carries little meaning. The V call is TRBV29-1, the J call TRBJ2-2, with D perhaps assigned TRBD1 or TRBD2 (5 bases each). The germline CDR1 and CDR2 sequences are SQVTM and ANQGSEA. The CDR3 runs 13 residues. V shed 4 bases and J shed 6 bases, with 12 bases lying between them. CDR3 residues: CSVVPRGPGELFF. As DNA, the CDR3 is TGCAGCGTTGTCCCCCGGGGCCCCGGGGAGCTGTTTTTT.

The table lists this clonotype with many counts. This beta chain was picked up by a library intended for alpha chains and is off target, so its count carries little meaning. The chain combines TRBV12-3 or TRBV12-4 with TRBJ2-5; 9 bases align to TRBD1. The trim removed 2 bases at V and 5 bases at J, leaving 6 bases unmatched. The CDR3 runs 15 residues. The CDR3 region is CASSLKGTGWETQYF. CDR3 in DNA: TGTGCCAGCAGTTTAAAAGGGACAGGGTGGGAGACCCAGTACTTC.

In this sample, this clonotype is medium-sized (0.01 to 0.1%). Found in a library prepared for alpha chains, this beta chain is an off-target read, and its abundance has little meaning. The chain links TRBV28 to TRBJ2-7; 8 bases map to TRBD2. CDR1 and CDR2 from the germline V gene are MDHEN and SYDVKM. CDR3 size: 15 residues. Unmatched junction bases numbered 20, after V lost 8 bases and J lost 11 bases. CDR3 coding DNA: TGTGCCAGCCATGAGACGGGACTAGTTCTTTATATGGAGTACTTC. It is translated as CASHETGLVLYMEYF.

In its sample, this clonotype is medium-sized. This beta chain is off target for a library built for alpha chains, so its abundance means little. The CDR3 loop reads CASSAGLQRYEQYF. Here the CDR3 DNA reads TGTGCCAGCAGTGCGGGCCTTCAAAGGTACGAGCAGTACTTC. The chain couples TRBV2 to TRBJ2-7; D not certain. From germline, CDR1 is SNHLY and CDR2 FYNNEI. The CDR3 is made up of 14 amino acids. Deletions cut 4 bases from V and 4 bases from J, with 14 bases between.

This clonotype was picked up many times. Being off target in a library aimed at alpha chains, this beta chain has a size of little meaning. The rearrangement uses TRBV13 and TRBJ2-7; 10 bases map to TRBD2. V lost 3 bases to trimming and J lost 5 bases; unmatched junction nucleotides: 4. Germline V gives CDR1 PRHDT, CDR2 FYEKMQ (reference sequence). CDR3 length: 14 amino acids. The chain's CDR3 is CASSFSSGSHEQYF. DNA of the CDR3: TGTGCCAGCAGCTTCTCTAGCGGGAGCCACGAGCAGTACTTC.

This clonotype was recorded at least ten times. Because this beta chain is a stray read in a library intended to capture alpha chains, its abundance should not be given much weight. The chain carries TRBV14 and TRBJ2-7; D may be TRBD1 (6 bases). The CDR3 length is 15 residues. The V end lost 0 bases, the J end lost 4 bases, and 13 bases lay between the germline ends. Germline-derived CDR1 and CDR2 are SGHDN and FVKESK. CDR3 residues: CASSQDAGETYEQYF. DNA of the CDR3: TGTGCCAGCAGCCAAGATGCAGGGGAAACGTACGAGCAGTACTTC.

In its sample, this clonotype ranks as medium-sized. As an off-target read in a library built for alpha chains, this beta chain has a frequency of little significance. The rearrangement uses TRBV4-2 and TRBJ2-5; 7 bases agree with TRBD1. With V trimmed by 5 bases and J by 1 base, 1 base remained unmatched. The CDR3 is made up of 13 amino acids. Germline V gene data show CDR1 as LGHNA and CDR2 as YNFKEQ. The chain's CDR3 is CASSRDSQETQYF. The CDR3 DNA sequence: TGTGCCAGCAGCAGGGACAGCCAAGAGACCCAGTACTTC.

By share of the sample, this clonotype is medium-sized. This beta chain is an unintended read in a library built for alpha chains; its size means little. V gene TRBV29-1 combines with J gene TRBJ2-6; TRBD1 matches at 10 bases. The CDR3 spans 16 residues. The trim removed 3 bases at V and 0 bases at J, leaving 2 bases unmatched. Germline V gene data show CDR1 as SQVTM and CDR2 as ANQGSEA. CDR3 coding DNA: TGCAGCGTTGAGGGGACAGGGGTCTCTGGGGCCAACGTCCTGACTTTC. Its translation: CSVEGTGVSGANVLTF.

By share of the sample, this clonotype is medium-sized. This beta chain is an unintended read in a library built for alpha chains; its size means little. CDR3 protein: CASSPGLIAYEQYF. In nucleotides, the CDR3 is TGTGCCAGCAGCCCGGGACTCATAGCCTACGAGCAGTACTTC. The chain combines TRBV7-9 with TRBJ2-7; D may be TRBD2 (6 bases). Germline loops: CDR1 SEHNR, CDR2 FQNEAQ (reference sequence). V lost 5 bases and J lost 2, with 13 bases in between. The CDR3 length is 14 residues.

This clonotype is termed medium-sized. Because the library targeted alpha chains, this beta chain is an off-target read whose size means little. CDR3 bases: TGTGCCAGCAGGACCGGTGGGGAGCCTGGCTCTGGAAACACCATATATTTT. Residues: CASRTGGEPGSGNTIYF. The chain carries TRBV12-3 or TRBV12-4 and TRBJ1-3; D is undetermined. The CDR3 has 17 residues. V was shortened by 6 bases and J by 0 bases, with 18 bases between the two germline ends.

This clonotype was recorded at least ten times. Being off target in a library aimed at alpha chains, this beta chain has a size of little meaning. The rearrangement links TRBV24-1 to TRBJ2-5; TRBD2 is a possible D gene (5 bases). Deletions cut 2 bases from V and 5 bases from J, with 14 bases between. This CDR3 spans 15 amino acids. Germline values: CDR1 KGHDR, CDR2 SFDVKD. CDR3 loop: CATSDSEVGRETQYF. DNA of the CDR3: TGTGCCACCAGTGATTCGGAGGTTGGTCGGGAGACCCAGTACTTC.

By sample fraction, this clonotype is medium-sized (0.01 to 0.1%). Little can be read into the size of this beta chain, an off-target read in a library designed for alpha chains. In nucleotides, the CDR3 is TGCAGCGTTGTCCCCCCCCGGGGCCGGCATGAGAACACTGAAGCTTTCTTT. Its translation is CSVVPPRGRHENTEAFF. This chain links TRBV29-1 with TRBJ1-1; D is possibly TRBD1 (5 bases). The CDR3 consists of 17 residues. The germline gives CDR1 SQVTM, CDR2 ANQGSEA. Trimming stripped 4 bases from V and 1 base from J, with 22 bases between.

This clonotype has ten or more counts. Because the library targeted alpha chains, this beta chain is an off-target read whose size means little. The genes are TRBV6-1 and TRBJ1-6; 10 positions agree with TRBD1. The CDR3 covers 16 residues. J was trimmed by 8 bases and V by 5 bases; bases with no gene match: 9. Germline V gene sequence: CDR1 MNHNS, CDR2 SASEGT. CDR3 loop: CASSIRQGAGDSPLHF. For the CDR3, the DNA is TGTGCCAGCAGTATCCGACAGGGGGCAGGCGATTCACCCCTCCACTTT.

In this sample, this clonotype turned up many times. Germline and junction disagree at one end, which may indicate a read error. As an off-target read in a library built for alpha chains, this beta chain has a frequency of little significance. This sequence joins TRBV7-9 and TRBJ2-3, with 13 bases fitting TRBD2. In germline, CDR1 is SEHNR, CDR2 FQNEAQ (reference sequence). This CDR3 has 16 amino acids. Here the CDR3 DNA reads TGTGCCAGCAGTTTAGGACTAGCGGGAGTAACAGATACGCAGTATTTT. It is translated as CASSLGLAGVTDTQYF.

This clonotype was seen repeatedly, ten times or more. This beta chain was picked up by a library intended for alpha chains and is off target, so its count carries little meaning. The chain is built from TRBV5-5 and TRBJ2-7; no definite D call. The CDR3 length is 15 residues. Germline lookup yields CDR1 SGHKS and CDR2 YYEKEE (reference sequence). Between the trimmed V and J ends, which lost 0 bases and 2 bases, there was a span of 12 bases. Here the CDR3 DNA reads TGTGCCAGCAGCTTGGACCCCTCACGAACCTACGAGCAGTACTTC. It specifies CASSLDPSRTYEQYF.

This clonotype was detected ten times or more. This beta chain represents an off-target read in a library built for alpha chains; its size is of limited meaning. The CDR3 here is CASSVMLAGGYGELFF. CDR3 DNA sequence: TGTGCCAGCAGCGTAATGCTAGCGGGAGGGTATGGGGAGCTGTTTTTT. The V gene is TRBV9, the J gene TRBJ2-2, with 12 bases matching TRBD2. There are 16 residues in the CDR3. Germline lookup yields CDR1 SGDLS and CDR2 YYNGEE. V was clipped by 1 base and J by 8 bases; unmatched bases: 6.

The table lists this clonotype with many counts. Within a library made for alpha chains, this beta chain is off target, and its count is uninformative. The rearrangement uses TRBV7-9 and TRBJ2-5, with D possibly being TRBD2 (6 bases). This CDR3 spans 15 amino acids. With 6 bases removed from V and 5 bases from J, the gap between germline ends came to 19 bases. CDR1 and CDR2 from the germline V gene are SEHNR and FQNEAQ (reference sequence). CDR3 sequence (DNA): TGTGCCAGCAGACCAGGAGGCCCGGGGGTTGAGACCCAGTACTTC. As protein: CASRPGGPGVETQYF.

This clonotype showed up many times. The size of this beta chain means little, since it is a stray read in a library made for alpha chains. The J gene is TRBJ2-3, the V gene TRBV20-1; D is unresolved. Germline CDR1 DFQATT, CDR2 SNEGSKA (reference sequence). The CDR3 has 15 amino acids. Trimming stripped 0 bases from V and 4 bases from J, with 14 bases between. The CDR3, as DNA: TGCAGTGCTAGAGATGGTCAAAGCGTGGCAGATACGCAGTATTTT. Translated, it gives CSARDGQSVADTQYF.

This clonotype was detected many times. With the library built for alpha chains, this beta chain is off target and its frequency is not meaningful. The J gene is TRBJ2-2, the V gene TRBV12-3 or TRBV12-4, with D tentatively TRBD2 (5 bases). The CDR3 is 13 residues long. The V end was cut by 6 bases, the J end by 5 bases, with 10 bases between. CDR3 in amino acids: CASSPSGTGELFF. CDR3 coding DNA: TGTGCCAGCAGCCCCTCGGGAACCGGGGAGCTGTTTTTT.

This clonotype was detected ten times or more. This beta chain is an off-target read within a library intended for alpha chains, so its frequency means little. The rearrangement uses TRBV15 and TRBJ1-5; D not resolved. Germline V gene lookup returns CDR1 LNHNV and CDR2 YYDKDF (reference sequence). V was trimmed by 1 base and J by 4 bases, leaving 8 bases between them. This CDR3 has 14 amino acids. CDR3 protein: CATSRAAGNQPQHF. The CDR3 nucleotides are TGTGCCACCAGCAGAGCTGCAGGAAATCAGCCCCAGCATTTT.

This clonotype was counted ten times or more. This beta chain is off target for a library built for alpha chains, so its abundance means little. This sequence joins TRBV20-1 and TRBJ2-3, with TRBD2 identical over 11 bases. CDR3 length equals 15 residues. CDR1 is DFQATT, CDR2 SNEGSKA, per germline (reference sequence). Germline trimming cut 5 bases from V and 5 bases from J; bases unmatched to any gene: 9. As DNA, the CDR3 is TGCAGTGCTGGGGACCCCGGGACTAGCGGAGATACGCAGTATTTT. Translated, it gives CSAGDPGTSGDTQYF.